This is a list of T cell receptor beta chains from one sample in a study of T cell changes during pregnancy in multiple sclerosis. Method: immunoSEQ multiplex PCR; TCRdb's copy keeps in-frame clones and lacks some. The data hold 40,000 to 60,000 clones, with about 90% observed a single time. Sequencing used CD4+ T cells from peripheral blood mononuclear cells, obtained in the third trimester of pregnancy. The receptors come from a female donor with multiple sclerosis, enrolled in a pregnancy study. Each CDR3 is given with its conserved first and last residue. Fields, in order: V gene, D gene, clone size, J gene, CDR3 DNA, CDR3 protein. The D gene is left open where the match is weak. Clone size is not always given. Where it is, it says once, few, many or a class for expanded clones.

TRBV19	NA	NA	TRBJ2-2	TGTGCCAGTATTGGCCCGACGAACACCGGGGAGCTGTTTTTT	CASIGPTNTGELFF
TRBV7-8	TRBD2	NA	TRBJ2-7	TGTGCCAGCAGCTTACGAGAGGCTAGCGGGGCCTACGAGCAGTACTTC	CASSLREASGAYEQYF
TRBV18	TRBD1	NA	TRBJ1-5	TGTGCCAGCTCCCGGGACAGGGGGCTTGGTGAGCCCCAGCATTTT	CASSRDRGLGEPQHF
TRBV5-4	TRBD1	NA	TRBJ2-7	TGTGCCAGCAGCTTGGACAGGGGTCCCTACGAGCAGTACTTC	CASSLDRGPYEQYF
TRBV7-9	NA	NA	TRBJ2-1	TGTGCCAGCAGCTTAGATTGGGGGCGCTCCTACAATGAGCAGTTCTTC	CASSLDWGRSYNEQFF
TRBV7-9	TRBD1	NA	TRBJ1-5	TGTGCCAGCAGCTTTGGGACAGGGGGCAATCAGCCCCAGCATTTT	CASSFGTGGNQPQHF
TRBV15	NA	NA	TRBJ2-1	TGTGCCACCAGCAGAGGTACAGGGTCCTACAATGAGCAGTTCTTC	CATSRGTGSYNEQFF
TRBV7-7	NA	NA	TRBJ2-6	TGTGCTAGCAGCTTGGGGGGCTCTGGGGCCAACGTCCTGACTTTC	CASSLGGSGANVLTF
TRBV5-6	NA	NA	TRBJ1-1	TGTGCCAGCAGCTTGGGTCAGGCCGAAGCTTTCTTT	CASSLGQAEAFF
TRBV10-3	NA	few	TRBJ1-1	TGTGCCATCAGAAAAGTACAGGGACCCGAAGCTTTCTTT	CAIRKVQGPEAFF
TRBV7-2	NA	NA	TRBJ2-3	TGTGCCAGCAGCTTAGCCCCGGGTACGCAGTATTTT	CASSLAPGTQYF
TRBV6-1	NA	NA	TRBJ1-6	TGTGCCAGCAGTGAAGTCTCGGGGGGCTCCTATAATTCACCCCTCCACTTT	CASSEVSGGSYNSPLHF
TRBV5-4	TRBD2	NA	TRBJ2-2	TGTGCCAGCAGCCGAGAACTAGCGGGGGGGCAAAGAACCGGGGAGCTGTTTTTT	CASSRELAGGQRTGELFF
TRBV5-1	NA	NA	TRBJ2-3	TGCGCCAGCAGCTTGGGTTGGGGCCGCGCAGATACGCAGTATTTT	CASSLGWGRADTQYF
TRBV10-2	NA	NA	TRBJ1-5	TGCGCCAGCAGTGAGATAATTAGCAATCAGCCCCAGCATTTT	CASSEIISNQPQHF
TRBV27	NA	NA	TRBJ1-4	TGTGCCACCAAGGGGGAAGTGGAAAAACTGTTTTTT	CATKGEVEKLFF